Reported below is one T cell receptor (beta chain). The target antigen is unknown. Produced via immunoSEQ multiplex PCR; TCRdb's table is partial and in-frame only. The sample holds about 110,000 clones, 88% seen once. The data belong to a study of cytomegalovirus exposure and HLA in healthy donors. Whole-study findings and limits: A later analysis found first-cohort TCR clusters tended to co-occur in the 90 to 150 validation repertoires.

The clonotype comes from a woman in her twenties or thirties in good health and CMV-seropositive. Sequenced input: PBMCs.

CDR3 DNA: TGTGCCAGCAGCCGGGGCAATGAGCAGTTCTTC. It is translated as CASSRGNEQFF. The V call is TRBV5-6, the J call TRBJ2-1, with D possibly matching TRBD2 (5 bases). CDR3 size: 11 residues. Trimming stripped 4 bases from V and 6 bases from J, with 5 bases between. Germline assignment: CDR1 SGHDT and CDR2 YYEEEE.